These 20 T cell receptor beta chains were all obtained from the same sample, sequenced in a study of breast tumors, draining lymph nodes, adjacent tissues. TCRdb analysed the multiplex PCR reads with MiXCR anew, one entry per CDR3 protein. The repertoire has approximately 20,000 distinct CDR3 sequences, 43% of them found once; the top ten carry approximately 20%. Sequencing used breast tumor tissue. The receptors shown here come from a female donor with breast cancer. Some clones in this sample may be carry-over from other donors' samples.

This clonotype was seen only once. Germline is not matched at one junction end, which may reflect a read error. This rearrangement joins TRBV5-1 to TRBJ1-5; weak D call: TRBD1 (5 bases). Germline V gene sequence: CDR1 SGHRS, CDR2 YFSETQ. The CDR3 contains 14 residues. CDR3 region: CASSLEGFNHPQHF. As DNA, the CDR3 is TGCGCCAGCAGCTTAGAGGGGTTCAATCACCCCCAGCATTTT.

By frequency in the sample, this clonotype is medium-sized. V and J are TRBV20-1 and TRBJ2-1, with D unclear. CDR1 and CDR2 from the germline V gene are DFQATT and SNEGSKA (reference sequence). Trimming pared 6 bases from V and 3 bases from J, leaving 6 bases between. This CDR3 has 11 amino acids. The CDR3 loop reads CSALNYNEQFF. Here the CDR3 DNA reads TGCAGTGCCCTCAACTACAATGAGCAGTTCTTC.

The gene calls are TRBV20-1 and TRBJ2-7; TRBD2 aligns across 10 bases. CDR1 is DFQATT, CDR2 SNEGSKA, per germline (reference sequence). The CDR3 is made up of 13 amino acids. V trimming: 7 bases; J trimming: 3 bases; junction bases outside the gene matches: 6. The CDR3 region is CSGLLAGLYEQYF. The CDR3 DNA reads TGCAGTGGCCTACTAGCGGGACTCTACGAGCAGTACTTC.

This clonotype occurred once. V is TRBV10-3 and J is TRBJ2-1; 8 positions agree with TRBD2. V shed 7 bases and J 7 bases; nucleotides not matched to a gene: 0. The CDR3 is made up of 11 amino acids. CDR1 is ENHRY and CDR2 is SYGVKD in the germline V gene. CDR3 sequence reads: CAITSGNEQFF. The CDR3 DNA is TGTGCCATCACTAGCGGGAATGAGCAGTTCTTC.

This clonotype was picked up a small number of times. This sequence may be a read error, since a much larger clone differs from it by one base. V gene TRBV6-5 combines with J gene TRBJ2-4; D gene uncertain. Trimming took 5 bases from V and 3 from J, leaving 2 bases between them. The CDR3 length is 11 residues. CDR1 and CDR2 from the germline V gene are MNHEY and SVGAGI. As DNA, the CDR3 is TGTGCCAGCAGTCACAAAAACATTCAGTACTTC. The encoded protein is CASSHKNIQYF.

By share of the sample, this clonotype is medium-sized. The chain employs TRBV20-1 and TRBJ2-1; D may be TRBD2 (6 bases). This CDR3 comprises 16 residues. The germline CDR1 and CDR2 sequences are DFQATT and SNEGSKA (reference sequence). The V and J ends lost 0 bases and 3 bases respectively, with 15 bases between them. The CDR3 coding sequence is TGCAGTGCTAGAGACCCCTCAGCGGGCCTCTACAATGAGCAGTTCTTC. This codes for CSARDPSAGLYNEQFF.

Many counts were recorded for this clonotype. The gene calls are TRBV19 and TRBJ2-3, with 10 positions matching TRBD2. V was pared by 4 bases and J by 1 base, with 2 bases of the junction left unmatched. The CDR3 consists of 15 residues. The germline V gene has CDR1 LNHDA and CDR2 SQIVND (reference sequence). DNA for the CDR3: TGTGCCAGTAGTACCGGGACTAGCGGCACAGATACGCAGTATTTT. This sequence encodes CASSTGTSGTDTQYF.

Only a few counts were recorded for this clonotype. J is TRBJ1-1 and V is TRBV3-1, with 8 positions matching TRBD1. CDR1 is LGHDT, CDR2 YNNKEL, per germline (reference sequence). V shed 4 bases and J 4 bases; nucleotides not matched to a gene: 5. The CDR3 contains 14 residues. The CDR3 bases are TGTGCCAGCAGCCTTACAGGGGGGGCCACTGAAGCTTTCTTT. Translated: CASSLTGGATEAFF.

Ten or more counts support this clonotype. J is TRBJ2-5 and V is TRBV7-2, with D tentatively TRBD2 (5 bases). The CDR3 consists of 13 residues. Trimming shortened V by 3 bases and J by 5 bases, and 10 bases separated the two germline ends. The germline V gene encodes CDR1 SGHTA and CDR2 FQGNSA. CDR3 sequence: CASSLFGVETQYF. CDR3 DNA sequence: TGTGCCAGCAGCTTGTTCGGGGTGGAGACCCAGTACTTC.

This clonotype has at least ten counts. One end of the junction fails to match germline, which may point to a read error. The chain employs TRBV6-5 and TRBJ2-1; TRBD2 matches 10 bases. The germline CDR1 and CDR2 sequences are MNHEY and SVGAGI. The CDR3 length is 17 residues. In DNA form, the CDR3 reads TGTGCCAGCAGTCACTCCCCCCTAGCGGGAGTCTACAATGAGCAGTTCTTC. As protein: CASSHSPLAGVYNEQFF.

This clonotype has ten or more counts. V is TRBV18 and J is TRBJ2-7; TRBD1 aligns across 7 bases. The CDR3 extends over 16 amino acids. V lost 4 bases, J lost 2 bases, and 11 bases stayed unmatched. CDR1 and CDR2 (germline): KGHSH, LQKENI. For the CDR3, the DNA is TGTGCCAGCTCACTCGGGACAGCTGAAAGCCCCTACGAGCAGTACTTC. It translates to CASSLGTAESPYEQYF.

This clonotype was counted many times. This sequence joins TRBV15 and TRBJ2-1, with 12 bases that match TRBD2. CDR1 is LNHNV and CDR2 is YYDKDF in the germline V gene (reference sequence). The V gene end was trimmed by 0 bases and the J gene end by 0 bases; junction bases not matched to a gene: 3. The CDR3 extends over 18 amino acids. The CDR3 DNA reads TGTGCCACCAGCAGAGAGGAGACTAGCGGGAGCTCCTACAATGAGCAGTTCTTC. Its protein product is CATSREETSGSSYNEQFF.

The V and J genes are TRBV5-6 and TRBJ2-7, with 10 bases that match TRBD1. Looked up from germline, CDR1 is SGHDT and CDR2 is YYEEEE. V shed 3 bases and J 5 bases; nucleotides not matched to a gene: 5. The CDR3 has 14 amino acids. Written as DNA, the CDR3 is TGTGCCAGCAGCTACCCGGGACAGGGGAACGAGCAGTACTTC. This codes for CASSYPGQGNEQYF. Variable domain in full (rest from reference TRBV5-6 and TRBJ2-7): DAGVTQSPTHLIKTRGQQVTLRCSPKSGHDTVSWYQQALGQGPQFIFQYYEEEERQRGNFPDRFSGHQFPNYSSELNVNALLLGDSALYLCASSYPGQGNEQYFGPGTRLTVT.

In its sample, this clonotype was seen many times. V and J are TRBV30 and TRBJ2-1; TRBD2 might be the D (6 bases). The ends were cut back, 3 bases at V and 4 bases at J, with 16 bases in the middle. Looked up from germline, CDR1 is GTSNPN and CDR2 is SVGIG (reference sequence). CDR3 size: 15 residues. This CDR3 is CAWRLGGIAYNEQFF. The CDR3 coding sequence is TGTGCCTGGAGGTTGGGCGGGATCGCATACAATGAGCAGTTCTTC.

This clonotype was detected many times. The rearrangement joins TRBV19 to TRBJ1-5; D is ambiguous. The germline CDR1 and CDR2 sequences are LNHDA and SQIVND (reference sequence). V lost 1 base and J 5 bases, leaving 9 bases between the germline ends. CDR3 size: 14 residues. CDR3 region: CASSIAGYDQPQHF. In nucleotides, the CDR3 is TGTGCCAGTAGTATAGCCGGCTACGATCAGCCCCAGCATTTT.

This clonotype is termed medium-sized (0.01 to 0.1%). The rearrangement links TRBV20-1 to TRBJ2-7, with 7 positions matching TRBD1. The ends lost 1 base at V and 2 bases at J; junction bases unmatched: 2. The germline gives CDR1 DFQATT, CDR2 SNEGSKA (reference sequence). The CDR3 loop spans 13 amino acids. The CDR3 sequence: CSARGDRTYEQYF. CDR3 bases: TGCAGTGCTAGAGGGGACAGAACCTACGAGCAGTACTTC.

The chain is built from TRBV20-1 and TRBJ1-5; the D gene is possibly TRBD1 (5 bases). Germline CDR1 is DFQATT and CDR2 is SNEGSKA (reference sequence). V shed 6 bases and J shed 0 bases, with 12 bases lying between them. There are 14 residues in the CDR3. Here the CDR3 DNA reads TGCAGTGCCACGACAGCTTATAGCAATCAGCCCCAGCATTTT. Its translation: CSATTAYSNQPQHF.

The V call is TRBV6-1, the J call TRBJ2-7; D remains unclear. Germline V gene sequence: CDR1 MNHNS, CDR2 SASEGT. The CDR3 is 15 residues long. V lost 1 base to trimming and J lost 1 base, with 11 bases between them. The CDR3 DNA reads TGTGCCAGCAGTGAAGGCAGCCAAGGTTCCTACGAGCAGTACTTC. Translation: CASSEGSQGSYEQYF.

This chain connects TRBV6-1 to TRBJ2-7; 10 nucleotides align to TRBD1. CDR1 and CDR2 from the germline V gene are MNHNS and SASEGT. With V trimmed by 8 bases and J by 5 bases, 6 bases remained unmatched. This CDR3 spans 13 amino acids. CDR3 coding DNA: TGTGCCAGCTTACGGGACAGGGGACACGAGCAGTACTTC. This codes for CASLRDRGHEQYF.

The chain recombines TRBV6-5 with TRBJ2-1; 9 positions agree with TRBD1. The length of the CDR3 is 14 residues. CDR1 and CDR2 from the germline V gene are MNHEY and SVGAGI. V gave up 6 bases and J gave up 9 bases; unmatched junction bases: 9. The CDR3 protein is CASSLDTGGGEQFF. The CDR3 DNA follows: TGTGCCAGCAGCTTAGACACAGGGGGCGGTGAGCAGTTCTTC.